This is a list of T cell receptor beta chains from one sample in a study of CD8 T cells in Susac syndrome. From the immunoSEQ multiplex PCR reads, TCRdb called clonotypes with MiXCR, one entry per CDR3 protein. Seen here are roughly 250,000 distinct CDR3 sequences, approximately 95% observed once, and the top ten hold 0.1%. The sequenced sample was CD4+ T cells from PBMCs. The receptors shown here come from a human donor with Susac syndrome. Both conserved end residues are part of each CDR3. Each record gives: clone size, J gene, V gene, D gene, CDR3 DNA, CDR3 protein. A D gene is named only where the DNA matches it firmly. Clone size, where shown, is once, few, many, or a class for clones that have expanded.

>.|TRBJ1-1|TRBV20-1|.
TGCAGTGCTAGAGTCAGCGGACAGAAGAACACTGAAGCTTTCTTT
CSARVSGQKNTEAFF
>.|TRBJ2-7|TRBV25-1|TRBD2
TGTGCCAGCAGTGAAGGGGGACTAGCGGGCGAGCAGTACTTC
CASSEGGLAGEQYF
>.|TRBJ1-4|TRBV7-9|.
TGTGCCAGCAGCCCCGGGGGTCCAACTAATGAAAAACTGTTTTTT
CASSPGGPTNEKLFF
>.|TRBJ2-7|TRBV9|TRBD2
TGTGCCAGCAGCGTATCCGGGACTAGCGGGAGCGAGCAGTACTTC
CASSVSGTSGSEQYF
>.|TRBJ1-5|TRBV7-8|.
TGTGCCAGCAGCTCTTGGGGAGGGGAAGGTCAGCCCCAGCATTTT
CASSSWGGEGQPQHF
>.|TRBJ1-1|TRBV29-1|.
TGCAGCGTTGCTCTACGGAGGAACACTGAAGCTTTCTTT
CSVALRRNTEAFF
>.|TRBJ2-7|TRBV28|.
TGTGCCAGCAGTCCTGAAATCGACAGCCCCCGGCAGTACTTC
CASSPEIDSPRQYF
>.|TRBJ2-5|TRBV2|.
TGTGCCAGCAGTGAAGATAAGGACAGCGCTACCCAAGAGACCCAGTACTTC
CASSEDKDSATQETQYF
>.|TRBJ2-7|TRBV5-6|TRBD1
TGTGCCAGCAGCAGGGCGGACAGGGGCCAGTCCTACGAGCAGTACTTC
CASSRADRGQSYEQYF
>.|TRBJ2-3|TRBV25-1|.
TGTGCCAGCAGTGATCGGGAAGCAGATACGCAGTATTTT
CASSDREADTQYF
>.|TRBJ2-7|TRBV12-3/TRBV12-4|.
TGTGCCAGCAGCTGGGGGGCCGGGGAAGGGGGCGAGCAGTACTTC
CASSWGAGEGGEQYF
>.|TRBJ1-2|TRBV7-6|TRBD1
TGTGCCAGCAGCCCCCTCTTCCGGGACAGGGGGATGAGAGGCTACACCTTC
CASSPLFRDRGMRGYTF
>.|TRBJ2-5|TRBV4-1|TRBD1
TGCGCCAGCAGTCTCGCCGGGACAGGGGGGTTAGAGACCCAGTACTTC
CASSLAGTGGLETQYF
>.|TRBJ2-1|TRBV18|TRBD2
TGTGCCAGCTCACCACTTAGCGGGAGGGGGCAGTTCTTC
CASSPLSGRGQFF
>.|TRBJ2-1|TRBV28|TRBD1
TGTGCCAGCACCTCCAGGGGGTTGGTCCTCCTTACGGGTGAGCAGTTCTTC
CASTSRGLVLLTGEQFF
>.|TRBJ1-4|TRBV18|.
TGTGCCAGCTCACCGCCTCAGGGGCTGTCTAATGAAAAACTGTTTTTT
CASSPPQGLSNEKLFF
>once|TRBJ2-1|TRBV20-1|TRBD2
TGCAGTGCCACCTGGGGGACTAGGAACAATGAGCAGTTCTTC
CSATWGTRNNEQFF
>.|TRBJ2-7|TRBV7-9|TRBD2
TGTGCCAGCAGCCCTTTTGCGGGAGGGATCTACGAGCAGTACTTC
CASSPFAGGIYEQYF
>.|TRBJ1-2|TRBV20-1|TRBD1
TGCAGTGTGCTAGAGCGTAGGACAGGGGGCGTCTATGGCTACACCTTC
CSVLERRTGGVYGYTF
>.|TRBJ2-6|TRBV11-2|.
TGTGCCAGCAGCTTAGGGGCCGGGGTCAGAAGTCCCTCTGGGGCCAACGTCCTGACTTTC
CASSLGAGVRSPSGANVLTF